This T cell receptor (beta chain) was retrieved from a study of read filtering for tumor transcriptome and immune sequencing. As for the study in general: Among patients, 17 to 20 were male and 14 female, aged roughly 45 to 90 (mean around 68). Overall study findings and caveats: Approximately 82% of IR-seq clonotypes had one read, totaling about 3.5% of reads; RNA-seq: 74.6% and 44.6%. Correlation between methods rose after single-read clonotypes were removed.

Bone marrow was sampled from every patient at the time of active disease. Molecular barcoded adaptors covering alpha/delta and beta/gamma chains were used on roughly 400 ng RNA. MiXCR was run by TCRdb on the reads, yielding one entry per CDR3 protein. The sample shows approximately 150,000 distinct CDR3 sequences, roughly 13% of them seen only once. The CDR3 totals 13 residues. Germline CDR1 and CDR2: ENHRY and SYGVKD. Between the trimmed V and J ends, which lost 2 bases and 3 bases, there was a span of 7 bases. This clonotype has at least ten counts. Its antigen remains unknown. The sequence derives from a donor aged 40 or older with multiple myeloma. The sample was a population of CD138-negative cells sorted from bone marrow. This sequence joins TRBV10-3 and TRBJ2-5; possible D gene TRBD2, 5 bases. CDR3 coding DNA: TGTGCCATCAGTGAGACTAGAGAAGAGACCCAGTACTTC. It yields the protein CAISETREETQYF.